The entry that follows covers one TCR beta chain sequence. Its antigen is currently unknown. The data were obtained in a study of T cell repertoires in cytomegalovirus infection. At the level of the study: Recently identified HLA-C-restricted CMV epitopes were used, and well-studied HLA-B-restricted CMV epitopes were used as well. Public TCR beta signatures provided an indication of both CMV infection and a matching HLA type.

Study-wide results and limits: Based on cumulative public TCR beta family frequency, carriers of CMV plus the relevant HLA were identified. HLA-C-restricted CMV-specific TCR beta clonotypes were dominant in the ex vivo response.

There are 15 residues in the CDR3. With V trimmed by 5 bases and J by 4 bases, 10 bases remained unmatched. Per germline, CDR1 MNHEY and CDR2 SVGEGT. Each CDR3 protein is one row after TCRdb ran MiXCR on the reads. The repertoire holds about a million distinct CDR3 sequences, roughly 31% seen once, with 13% in the top ten. The rearrangement uses TRBV6-2 or TRBV6-3 and TRBJ2-5; 7 bases are a match to TRBD2. This clonotype was sampled from a human donor in good health (CMV status not recorded). Some clones in this sample may be carry-over from other donors' samples. This material consisted of cultured CD8+ T cells from PBMCs, taken from culture after CMV antigen stimulation. The CDR3 loop is CASSDGGGGGETQYF. The CDR3 nucleotides are TGTGCCAGCAGTGATGGAGGCGGGGGTGGAGAGACCCAGTACTTC.